This paragraph covers one TCR beta chain sequence. The antigen remains unidentified. Germline is not matched at one junction end, which may reflect a read error. This entry comes from a study of beta chain features in type 1 diabetes. Germline-derived CDR1 and CDR2 are SSHAT and FNYEAQ (reference sequence). The CDR3 extends over 15 amino acids. The whole isolated RNA underwent reverse transcription, so sequencing captured expressed TCRB transcripts. Using immunoSEQ multiplex PCR, the repertoire was profiled, and TCRdb retains in-frame clones only, with some absent. The sample shows under 250,000 clones, roughly 13% of them seen only once. General observations from the study: In comparison with healthy donors, patients had naive, central memory and Treg TCRB repertoires that appeared more similar.

The rearrangement uses TRBV7-7 and TRBJ2-1; TRBD1 agrees at 9 bases. This receptor was taken from a woman aged 40 to 50 in good health. Sequenced material: naive CD4+ T cells from blood. In DNA form, the CDR3 reads TGTGCTAGCAGCTTGGGGACAGGGAAATACAATGAGCAGTTCTTC. Translating gives CASSLGTGKYNEQFF.